These 10 T cell receptor beta chains came from one sample sequenced in a study of graft-versus-host responses after intestinal transplantation. Their antigens remain unidentified. Libraries were prepared by immunoSEQ multiplex PCR; TCRdb keeps only in-frame clonotypes and omits some of them. The table records over 85,000 clones, 90% to 95% of them present only once. The sample here was unstimulated CD4+ T cells sorted from spleen or lymph node cells, taken before transplant. The origin of the receptors is a human donor who was the organ donor for an intestinal transplant.

This clone showed up just once. This rearrangement joins TRBV6-4 to TRBJ2-5; D is possibly TRBD1 (6 bases). The J call may be incorrect, as the DNA end agrees better with TRBJ2-7. Germline V gene lookup returns CDR1 MRHNA and CDR2 SNTAGT. This CDR3 spans 11 amino acids. The CDR3 sequence: CAPRGTYEQYF. CDR3 nucleotide sequence: TGTGCCCCCAGGGGTACCTACGAGCAGTACTTC.

The V and J genes are TRBV29-1 and TRBJ2-7; D call uncertain. Germline-derived CDR1 and CDR2 are SQVTM and ANQGSEA. The CDR3 runs to 11 residues. V was clipped by 4 bases and J by 6 bases, with 10 bases between them. The CDR3 DNA follows: TGCAGCGTTGCAGGTCTAAGCGAGCAGTACTTC. Protein product: CSVAGLSEQYF.

The rearrangement uses TRBV30 and TRBJ1-1; tentative D call: TRBD1 (6 bases). CDR1 is GTSNPN, CDR2 SVGIG, per germline (reference sequence). V lost 0 bases and J lost 3, with 11 bases in between. This CDR3 spans 14 amino acids. The CDR3 is CAWSVWEGDTEAFF. CDR3 bases: TGTGCCTGGAGTGTATGGGAGGGGGACACTGAAGCTTTCTTT. Filled out from reference TRBV30 and TRBJ1-1, the complete variable domain reads SQTIHQWPATLVQPVGSPLSLECTVEGTSNPNLYWYRQAAGRGLQLLFYSVGIGQISSEVPQNLSASRPQDRQFILSSKKLLLSDSGFYLCAWSVWEGDTEAFFGQGTRLTVV.

CDR3 sequence reads: CASSLYRIQETQYF. The CDR3 DNA reads as TGTGCCAGCAGCTTGTACAGAATTCAAGAGACCCAGTACTTC. V gene TRBV5-4 combines with J gene TRBJ2-5; D ambiguous. The CDR3 loop spans 14 amino acids. Germline values: CDR1 SGHNT, CDR2 YYREEE (reference sequence). The V and J ends lost 1 base and 2 bases respectively, with 9 bases between them.

The rearrangement links TRBV6-5 to TRBJ2-1, with 7 nucleotides matching TRBD2. V was pared by 4 bases and J by 3 bases, with 6 bases of the junction left unmatched. The CDR3 extends over 15 amino acids. CDR1 MNHEY and CDR2 SVGAGI come from the germline V gene. The CDR3 here is CASSSVAGGYNEQFF. The CDR3 region has the DNA TGTGCCAGCAGTTCAGTAGCGGGTGGCTACAATGAGCAGTTCTTC.

This rearrangement joins TRBV2 to TRBJ2-7; D not resolved. This CDR3 has 14 residues. V dropped 7 bases and J dropped 7 bases, with 20 bases sitting between them. The germline V gene encodes CDR1 SNHLY and CDR2 FYNNEI. CDR3 sequence (DNA): TGTGCCAGCACCCGCGACACGACCTCTGGGGAGCAGTACTTC. Translating gives CASTRDTTSGEQYF.

The rearrangement joins TRBV7-6 to TRBJ2-7; TRBD2 is a possible D gene (5 bases). CDR3 length: 12 residues. The V gene's germline CDR1 is SGHVS and CDR2 FNYEAQ. Trimming took 5 bases from V and 4 from J, leaving 9 bases between them. The chain's CDR3 is CASSPGSYEQYF. The CDR3 DNA follows: TGTGCCAGCAGCCCTGGGAGTTACGAGCAGTACTTC. The full variable domain, rest sourced from reference TRBV7-6 and TRBJ2-7, is GAGVSQSPRYKVTKRGQDVALRCDPISGHVSLYWYRQALGQGPEFLTYFNYEAQQDKSGLPNDRFSAERPEGSISTLTIQRTEQRDSAMYRCASSPGSYEQYFGPGTRLTVT.

The genes are TRBV4-2 and TRBJ1-2; D is unresolved. The CDR3 loop spans 16 amino acids. Germline CDR1 LGHNA, CDR2 YNFKEQ. V was clipped by 0 bases and J by 0 bases, with 11 bases between them. For the CDR3, the DNA is TGTGCCAGCAGCCAAGATCTCGCCAGATCTAACTATGGCTACACCTTC. Translating gives CASSQDLARSNYGYTF.

Here the CDR3 DNA reads TGCGCCAGCAGCCGACAGGTAGTCATGAACACTGAAGCTTTCTTT. This codes for CASSRQVVMNTEAFF. The chain combines TRBV4-1 with TRBJ1-1, with D perhaps matching TRBD1 (6 bases). The CDR3 extends over 15 amino acids. Germline V CDR1 and CDR2: MGHRA, YSYEKL. Trimming pared 4 bases from V and 0 bases from J, leaving 12 bases between.

The V and J genes are TRBV6-1 and TRBJ2-2; 9 nucleotides match TRBD1. The CDR3 length is 15 residues. Germline loops: CDR1 MNHNS, CDR2 SASEGT. Unmatched junction bases numbered 7, after V lost 6 bases and J lost 5 bases. CDR3 protein: CASSAGTGRTGELFF. The CDR3 DNA is TGTGCCAGCAGCGCCGGGACAGGGCGAACCGGGGAGCTGTTTTTT.